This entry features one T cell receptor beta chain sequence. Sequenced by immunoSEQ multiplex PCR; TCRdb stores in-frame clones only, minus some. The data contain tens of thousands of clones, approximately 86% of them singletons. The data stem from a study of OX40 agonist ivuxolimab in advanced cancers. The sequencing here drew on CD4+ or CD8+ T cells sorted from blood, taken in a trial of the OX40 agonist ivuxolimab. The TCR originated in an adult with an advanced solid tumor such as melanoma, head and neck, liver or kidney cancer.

The CDR3 coding sequence is TGTGCCTCCTTGTGGGGGGGAGATGGCTACACCTTC. Its protein product is CASLWGGDGYTF. The chain has TRBV19 and TRBJ1-2, with D perhaps TRBD1 (5 bases). V was pared by 11 bases and J by 6 bases, with 16 bases between. Germline assignment: CDR1 LNHDA and CDR2 SQIVND (reference sequence). There are 12 residues in the CDR3. Full variable domain (remainder filled in from reference TRBV19 and TRBJ1-2): DGGITQSPKYLFRKEGQNVTLSCEQNLNHDAMYWYRQDPGQGLRLIYYSQIVNDFQKGDIAEGYSVSREKKESFPLTVTSAQKNPTAFYLCASLWGGDGYTFGSGTRLTVV.